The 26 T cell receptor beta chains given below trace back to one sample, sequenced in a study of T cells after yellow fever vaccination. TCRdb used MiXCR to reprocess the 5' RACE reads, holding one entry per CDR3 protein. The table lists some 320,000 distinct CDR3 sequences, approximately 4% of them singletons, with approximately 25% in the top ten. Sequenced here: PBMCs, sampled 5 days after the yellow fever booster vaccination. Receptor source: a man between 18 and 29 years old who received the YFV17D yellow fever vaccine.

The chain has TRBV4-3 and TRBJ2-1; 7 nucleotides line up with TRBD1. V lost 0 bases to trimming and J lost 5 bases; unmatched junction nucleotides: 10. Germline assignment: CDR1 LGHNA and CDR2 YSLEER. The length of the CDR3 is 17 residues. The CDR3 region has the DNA TGCGCCAGCAGCCAAGAAGGGGGCAGGGGAAGGAACAATGAGCAGTTCTTC. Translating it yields CASSQEGGRGRNNEQFF.

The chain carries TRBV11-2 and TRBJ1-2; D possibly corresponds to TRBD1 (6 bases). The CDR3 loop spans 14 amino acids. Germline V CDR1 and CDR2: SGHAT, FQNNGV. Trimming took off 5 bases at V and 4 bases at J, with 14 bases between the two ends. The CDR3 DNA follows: TGTGCCAGCAGCACCGCACAGGGCTTCTATGGCTACACCTTC. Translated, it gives CASSTAQGFYGYTF.

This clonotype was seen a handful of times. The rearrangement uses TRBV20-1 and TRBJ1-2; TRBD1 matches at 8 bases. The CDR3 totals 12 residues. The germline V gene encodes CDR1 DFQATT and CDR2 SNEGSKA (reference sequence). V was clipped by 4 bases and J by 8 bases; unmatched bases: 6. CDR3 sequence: CSATGTGWGYTF. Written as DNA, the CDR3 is TGCAGTGCTACCGGGACAGGTTGGGGCTACACCTTC.

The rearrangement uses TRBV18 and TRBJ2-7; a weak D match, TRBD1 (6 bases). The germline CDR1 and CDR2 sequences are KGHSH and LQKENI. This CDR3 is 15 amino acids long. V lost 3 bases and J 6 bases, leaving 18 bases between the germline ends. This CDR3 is CASSPSTGSGGEQYF. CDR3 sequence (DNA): TGTGCCAGCTCACCCTCGACAGGCTCTGGGGGCGAGCAGTACTTC.

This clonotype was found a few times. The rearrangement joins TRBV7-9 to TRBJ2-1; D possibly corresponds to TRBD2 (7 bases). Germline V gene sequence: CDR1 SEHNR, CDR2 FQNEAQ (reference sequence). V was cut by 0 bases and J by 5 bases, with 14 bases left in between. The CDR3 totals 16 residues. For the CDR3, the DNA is TGTGCCAGCAGCTTAGCGCTTGCGGGGGCGAACAATGAGCAGTTCTTC. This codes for CASSLALAGANNEQFF.

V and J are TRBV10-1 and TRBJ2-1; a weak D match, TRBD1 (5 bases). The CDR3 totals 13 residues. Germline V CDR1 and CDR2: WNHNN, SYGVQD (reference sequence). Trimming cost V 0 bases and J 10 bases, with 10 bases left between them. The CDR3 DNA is TGCGCCAGCAGTGAGTCGGGGTCAGGGGAGCAGTTCTTC. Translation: CASSESGSGEQFF.

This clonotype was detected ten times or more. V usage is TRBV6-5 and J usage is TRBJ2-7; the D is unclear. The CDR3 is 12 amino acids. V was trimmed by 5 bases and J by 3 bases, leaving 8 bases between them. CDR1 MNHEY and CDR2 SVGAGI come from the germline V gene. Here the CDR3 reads CASSPDVYEQYF. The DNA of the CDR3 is TGTGCCAGCAGTCCGGACGTCTACGAGCAGTACTTC.

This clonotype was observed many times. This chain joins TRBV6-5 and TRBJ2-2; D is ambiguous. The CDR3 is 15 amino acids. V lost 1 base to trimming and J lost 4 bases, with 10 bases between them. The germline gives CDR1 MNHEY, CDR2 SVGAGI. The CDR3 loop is CASSYFWATTGELFF. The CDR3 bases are TGTGCCAGCAGTTACTTCTGGGCCACCACCGGGGAGCTGTTTTTT.

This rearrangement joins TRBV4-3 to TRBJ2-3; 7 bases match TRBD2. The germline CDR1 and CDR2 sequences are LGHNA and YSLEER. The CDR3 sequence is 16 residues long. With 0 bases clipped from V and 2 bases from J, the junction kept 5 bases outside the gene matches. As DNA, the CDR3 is TGCGCCAGCAGCCAAGATTTGAGCGGGGTCACAGATACGCAGTATTTT. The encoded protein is CASSQDLSGVTDTQYF.

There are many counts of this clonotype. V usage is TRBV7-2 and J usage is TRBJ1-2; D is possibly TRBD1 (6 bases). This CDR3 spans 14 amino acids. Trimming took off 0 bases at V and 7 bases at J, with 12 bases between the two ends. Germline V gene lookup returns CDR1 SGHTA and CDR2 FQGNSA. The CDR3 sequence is CASSLAPGAVGYTF. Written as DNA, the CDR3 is TGTGCCAGCAGCTTAGCGCCAGGGGCCGTTGGCTACACCTTC.

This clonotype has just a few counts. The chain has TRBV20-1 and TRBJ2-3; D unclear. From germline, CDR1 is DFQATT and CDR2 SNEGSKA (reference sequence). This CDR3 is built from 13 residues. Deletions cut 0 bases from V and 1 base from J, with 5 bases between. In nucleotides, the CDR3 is TGCAGTGCTAGAGAGCCAGGCACAGATACGCAGTATTTT. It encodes CSAREPGTDTQYF.

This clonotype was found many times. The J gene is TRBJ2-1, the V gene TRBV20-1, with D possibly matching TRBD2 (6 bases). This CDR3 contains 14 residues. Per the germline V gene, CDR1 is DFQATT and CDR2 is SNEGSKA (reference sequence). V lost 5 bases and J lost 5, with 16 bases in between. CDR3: CSAVDYLLHNEQFF. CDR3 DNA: TGCAGTGCTGTGGACTACCTCTTACACAATGAGCAGTTCTTC.

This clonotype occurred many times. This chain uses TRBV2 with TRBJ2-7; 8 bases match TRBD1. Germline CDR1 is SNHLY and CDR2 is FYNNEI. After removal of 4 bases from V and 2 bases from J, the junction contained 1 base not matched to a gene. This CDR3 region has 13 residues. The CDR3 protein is CASSGTGTYEQYF. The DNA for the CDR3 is TGTGCCAGCAGTGGGACAGGGACCTACGAGCAGTACTTC.

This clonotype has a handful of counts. CDR3: CASSLGGHDNEQFF. CDR3 in DNA: TGTGCCAGCAGTTTAGGGGGACACGACAATGAGCAGTTCTTC. The rearrangement uses TRBV28 and TRBJ2-1; tentative D call: TRBD1 (6 bases). CDR1 and CDR2 (germline): MDHEN, SYDVKM. Trimming took off 2 bases at V and 5 bases at J, with 10 bases between the two ends. The CDR3 runs 14 residues.

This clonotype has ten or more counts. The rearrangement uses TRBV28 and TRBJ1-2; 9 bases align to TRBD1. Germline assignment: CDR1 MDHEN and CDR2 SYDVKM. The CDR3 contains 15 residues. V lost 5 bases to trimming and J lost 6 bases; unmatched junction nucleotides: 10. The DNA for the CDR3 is TGTGCCAGCAGTCCTCGGGACAGGGCGGACCATGGCTACACCTTC. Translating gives CASSPRDRADHGYTF.

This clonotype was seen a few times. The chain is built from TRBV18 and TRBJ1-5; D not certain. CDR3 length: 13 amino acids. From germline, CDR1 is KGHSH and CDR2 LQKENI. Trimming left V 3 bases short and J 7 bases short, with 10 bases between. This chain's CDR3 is CASSPELGQPQHF. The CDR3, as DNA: TGTGCCAGCTCACCTGAATTGGGGCAGCCCCAGCATTTT.

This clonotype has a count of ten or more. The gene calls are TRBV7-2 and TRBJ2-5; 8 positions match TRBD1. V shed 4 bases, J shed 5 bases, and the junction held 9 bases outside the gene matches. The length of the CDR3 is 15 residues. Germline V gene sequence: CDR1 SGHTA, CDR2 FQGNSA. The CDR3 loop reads CASSSVTGDGETQYF. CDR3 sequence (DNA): TGTGCCAGCAGCTCTGTGACAGGGGATGGGGAGACCCAGTACTTC.

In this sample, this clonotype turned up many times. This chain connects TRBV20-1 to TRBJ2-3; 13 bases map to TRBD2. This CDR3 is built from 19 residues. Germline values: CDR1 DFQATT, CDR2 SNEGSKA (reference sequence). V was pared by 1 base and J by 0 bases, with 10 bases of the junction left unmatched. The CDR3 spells CSARASTSGGAPSTDTQYF. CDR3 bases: TGCAGTGCTAGAGCCTCCACTAGCGGGGGGGCCCCGAGCACAGATACGCAGTATTTT.

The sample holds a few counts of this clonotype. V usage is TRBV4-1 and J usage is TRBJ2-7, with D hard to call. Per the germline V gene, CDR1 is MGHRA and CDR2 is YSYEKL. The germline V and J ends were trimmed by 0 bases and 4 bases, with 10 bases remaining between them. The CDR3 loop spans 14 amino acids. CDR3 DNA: TGCGCCAGCAGCCAAGATCGGCGAAGTTACGAGCAGTACTTC. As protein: CASSQDRRSYEQYF.

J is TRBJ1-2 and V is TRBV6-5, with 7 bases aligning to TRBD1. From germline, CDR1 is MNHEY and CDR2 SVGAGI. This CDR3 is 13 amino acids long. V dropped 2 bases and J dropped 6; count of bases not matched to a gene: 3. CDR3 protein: CASSYARGDGYTF. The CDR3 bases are TGTGCCAGCAGTTACGCCAGGGGGGATGGCTACACCTTC.

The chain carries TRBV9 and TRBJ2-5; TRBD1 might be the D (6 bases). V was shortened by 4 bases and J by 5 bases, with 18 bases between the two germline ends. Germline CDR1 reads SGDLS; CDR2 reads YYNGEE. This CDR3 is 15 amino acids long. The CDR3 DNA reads TGTGCCAGCAGCCCCCGGGACAACTCAGGGGAGACCCAGTACTTC. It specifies CASSPRDNSGETQYF.

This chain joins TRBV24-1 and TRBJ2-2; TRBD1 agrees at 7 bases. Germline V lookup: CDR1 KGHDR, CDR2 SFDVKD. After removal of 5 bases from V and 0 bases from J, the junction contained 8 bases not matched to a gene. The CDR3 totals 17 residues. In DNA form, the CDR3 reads TGTGCCACCAGTGCGATTACAGGGGTTGCGAACACCGGGGAGCTGTTTTTT. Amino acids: CATSAITGVANTGELFF.

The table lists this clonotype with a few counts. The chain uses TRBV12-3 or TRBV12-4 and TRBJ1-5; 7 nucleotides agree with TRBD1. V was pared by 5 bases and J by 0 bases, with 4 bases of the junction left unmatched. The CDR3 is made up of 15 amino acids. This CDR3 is CASSPGTVSNQPQHF. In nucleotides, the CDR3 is TGTGCCAGCAGTCCCGGGACAGTTAGCAATCAGCCCCAGCATTTT.

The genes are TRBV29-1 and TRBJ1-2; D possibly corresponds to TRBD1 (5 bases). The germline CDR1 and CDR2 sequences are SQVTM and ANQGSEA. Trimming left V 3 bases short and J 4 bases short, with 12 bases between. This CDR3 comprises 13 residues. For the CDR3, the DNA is TGCAGCGTTGACGGGGCAGGGAGCTATGGCTACACCTTC. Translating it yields CSVDGAGSYGYTF.

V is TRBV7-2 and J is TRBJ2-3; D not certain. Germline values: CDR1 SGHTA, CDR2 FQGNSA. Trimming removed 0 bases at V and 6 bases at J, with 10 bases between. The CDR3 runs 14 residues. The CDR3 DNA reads TGTGCCAGCAGCTTAGCTGGGATGGCTGATACGCAGTATTTT. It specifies CASSLAGMADTQYF.

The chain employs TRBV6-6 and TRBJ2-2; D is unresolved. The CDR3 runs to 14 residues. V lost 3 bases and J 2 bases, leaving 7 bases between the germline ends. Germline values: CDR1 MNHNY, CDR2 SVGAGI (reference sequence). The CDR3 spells CASSYSDNTGELFF. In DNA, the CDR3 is TGTGCCAGCAGTTATTCCGACAACACCGGGGAGCTGTTTTTT.